This T cell receptor beta chain was observed in a study of blood T cells in healthy people across ages. CDR1 is SGHTA and CDR2 is FQGNSA in the germline V gene. Between the trimmed V and J ends, which lost 0 bases and 11 bases, there was a span of 15 bases. CDR3 length equals 14 residues. Notes on this clonotype: Its antigen is as yet unknown.

Using a J-beta primer mix together with a sample-barcoded 5' primer, a second PCR was run for about 7 to 12 cycles. MiXCR was run by TCRdb on the 5' RACE reads, yielding one entry per CDR3 protein. The sample has 900,000 to 950,000 distinct CDR3 sequences; roughly 28% are singletons. Study observations and caveats: Whereas aged donors had fewer naive CD4+ cells, long-lived donors had more of them and higher diversity. Expanded clonotype changes were possibly confounded by unknown donor CMV status.

The data were also submitted as part of a second study, on T cells of mothers and their children. That source adds: The donors comprised a handful of children and their three healthy Caucasian mothers. Each mother gave over 8.5 million TCR beta CDR3 reads; each child, about 3 million.

Sequences were obtained from blood. This clonotype was sampled from a woman between 35 and 50 years old in good health. The chain has TRBV7-2 and TRBJ2-3, with D possibly TRBD1 on 6 matching bases. CDR3 region: CASSLAQGTSRQYF. In nucleotides, the CDR3 is TGTGCCAGCAGCTTAGCCCAGGGGACGTCCAGGCAGTATTTT.